The text below deals with one T cell receptor (beta chain). Produced via immunoSEQ multiplex PCR; TCRdb's table is partial and in-frame only. This table holds around 83,000 clones, about 90% found once. Between the trimmed V and J ends, which lost 3 bases and 8 bases, there was a span of 17 bases. Germline V gene lookup returns CDR1 SGHNT and CDR2 YYREEE (reference sequence). The CDR3 spans 14 residues. The sample comes from a study of OX40 agonist ivuxolimab in advanced cancers. Study context: Partial responses were achieved by three patients: one hepatocellular carcinoma, two cutaneous melanoma.

The origin of this receptor is an adult with an advanced solid tumor such as melanoma, head and neck, liver or kidney cancer. The source was CD4+ or CD8+ T cells sorted from blood, collected in a trial of the OX40 agonist ivuxolimab. The V gene is TRBV5-4, the J gene TRBJ1-1; no reliable D call. The CDR3 here is CASSSTHRATEAFF. Written as DNA, the CDR3 is TGTGCCAGCAGCTCAACCCACAGAGCGACAGAAGCTTTCTTT.